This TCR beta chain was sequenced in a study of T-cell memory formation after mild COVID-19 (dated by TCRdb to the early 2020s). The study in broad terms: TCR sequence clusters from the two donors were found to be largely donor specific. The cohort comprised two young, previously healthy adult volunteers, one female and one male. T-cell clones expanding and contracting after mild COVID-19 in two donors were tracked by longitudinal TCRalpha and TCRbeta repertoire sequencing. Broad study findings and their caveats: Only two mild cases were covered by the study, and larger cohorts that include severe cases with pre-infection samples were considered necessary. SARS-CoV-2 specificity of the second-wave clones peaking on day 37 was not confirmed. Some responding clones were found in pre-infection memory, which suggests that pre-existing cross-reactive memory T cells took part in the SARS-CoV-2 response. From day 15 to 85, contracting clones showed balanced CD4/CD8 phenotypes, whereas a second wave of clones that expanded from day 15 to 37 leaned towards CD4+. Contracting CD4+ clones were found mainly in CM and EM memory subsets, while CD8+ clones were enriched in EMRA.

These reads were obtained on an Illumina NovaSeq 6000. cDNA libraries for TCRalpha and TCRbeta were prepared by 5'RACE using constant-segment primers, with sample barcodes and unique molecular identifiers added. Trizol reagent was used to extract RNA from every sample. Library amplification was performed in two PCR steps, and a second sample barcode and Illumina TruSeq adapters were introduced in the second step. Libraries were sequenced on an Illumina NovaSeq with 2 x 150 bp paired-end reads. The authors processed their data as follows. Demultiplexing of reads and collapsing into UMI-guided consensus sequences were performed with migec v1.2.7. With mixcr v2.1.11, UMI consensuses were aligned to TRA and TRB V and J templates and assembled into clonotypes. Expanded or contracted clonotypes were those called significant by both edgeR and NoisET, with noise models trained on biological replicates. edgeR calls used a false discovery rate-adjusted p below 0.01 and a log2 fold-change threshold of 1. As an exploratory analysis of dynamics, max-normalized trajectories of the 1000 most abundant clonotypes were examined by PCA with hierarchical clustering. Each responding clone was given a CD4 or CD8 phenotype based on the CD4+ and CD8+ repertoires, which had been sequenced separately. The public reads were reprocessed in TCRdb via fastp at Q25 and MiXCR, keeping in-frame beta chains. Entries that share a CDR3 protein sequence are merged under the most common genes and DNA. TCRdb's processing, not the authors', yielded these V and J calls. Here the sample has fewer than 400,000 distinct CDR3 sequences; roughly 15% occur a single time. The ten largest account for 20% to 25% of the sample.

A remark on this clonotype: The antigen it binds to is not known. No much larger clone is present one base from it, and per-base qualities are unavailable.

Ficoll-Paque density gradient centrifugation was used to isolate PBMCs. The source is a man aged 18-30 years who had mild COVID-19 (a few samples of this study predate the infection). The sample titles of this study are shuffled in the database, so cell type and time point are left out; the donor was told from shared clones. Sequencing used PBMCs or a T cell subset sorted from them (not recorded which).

The CDR3: CSARPGASTDTQYF. The DNA sequence follows: TGCAGTGCGAGGCCAGGGGCTAGCACAGATACGCAGTATTTT. The chain is encoded by TRBV20-1 joined to TRBJ2-3; the D segment could be TRBD1, given 6 matching bases. V and J are truncated by 6 bases and 0 bases respectively, leaving an intervening sequence of 13 bases. The CDR3 measures 14 amino acids from cysteine to phenylalanine. Solely the CDR3 DNA is kept, with 42 bases framed from the first base. The germline V gene (reference sequence) yields DFQATT for CDR1 and SNEGSKA for CDR2.